Shown below are 32 T cell receptor beta chains from a single sample sequenced in a study of blood T cell repertoires in COVID-19. Repertoires were generated with immunoSEQ multiplex PCR, while TCRdb's copy carries only in-frame clones and drops some. The sample lists about 91,000 clones, more than 70% occurring once. Sequenced: peripheral blood. The receptors were sampled from a woman of 80 years or more with active COVID-19.

The V call is TRBV28, the J call TRBJ2-5, with TRBD2 matching 13 bases. The CDR3 is made up of 19 amino acids. After removal of 4 bases from V and 2 bases from J, the junction contained 13 bases not matched to a gene. Germline CDR1 and CDR2: MDHEN and SYDVKM. The CDR3 loop reads CASSYPEWTSGRAQETQYF. CDR3 coding DNA: TGTGCCAGCAGTTACCCTGAATGGACTAGCGGGAGAGCTCAAGAGACCCAGTACTTC.

The table lists this clone with a count of one. The CDR3 DNA sequence: TGTGCCAGCAGCCGGGAAACAAACGACAATGAGCAGTTCTTC. It is translated as CASSRETNDNEQFF. The V gene is TRBV2, the J gene TRBJ2-1; the D gene is possibly TRBD2 (5 bases). The CDR3 extends over 14 amino acids. Germline V CDR1 and CDR2: SNHLY, FYNNEI. V lost 6 bases to trimming and J lost 5 bases, with 14 bases between them.

The chain is built from TRBV21-1 and TRBJ2-7; TRBD2 is taken as the D call from the table, unchecked against the DNA. TRBV21-1 has pseudogene status. This CDR3 is built from 13 residues. CDR3 coding DNA: TGTGCCAGCAGCAGGCGGCCCTCCTACGAGCAGTACTTC. Its protein is CASSRRPSYEQYF.

Comment on this clone: In the same sample, other DNA sequences code for this CDR3. This rearrangement joins TRBV28 to TRBJ2-3; TRBD2 matches 7 bases. The germline gives CDR1 MDHEN, CDR2 SYDVKM. The CDR3 runs to 14 residues. With 6 bases clipped from V and 0 bases from J, the junction kept 3 bases outside the gene matches. CDR3 protein: CASRISGSTDTQYF. DNA for the CDR3: TGTGCCAGCAGGATTAGCGGGAGCACAGATACGCAGTATTTT. The variable domain in full, with the rest retrieved from reference TRBV28 and TRBJ2-3, is DVKVTQSSRYLVKRTGEKVFLECVQDMDHENMFWYRQDPGLGLRLIYFSYDVKMKEKGDIPEGYSVSREKKERFSLILESASTNQTSMYLCASRISGSTDTQYFGPGTRLTVL.

This clone appeared a few times. The gene calls are TRBV11-2 and TRBJ2-7; D may be TRBD2 (5 bases). The CDR3 extends over 14 amino acids. Germline V lookup: CDR1 SGHAT, CDR2 FQNNGV. V shed 4 bases and J shed 2 bases, with 12 bases lying between them. The CDR3 is CASSSDKRAYEQYF. The CDR3 nucleotides read TGTGCCAGCAGCTCAGACAAGAGGGCCTACGAGCAGTACTTC.

This chain joins TRBV5-4 and TRBJ2-7; TRBD1 might be the D (5 bases). CDR1 and CDR2 (germline): SGHNT, YYREEE (reference sequence). The germline V and J ends were trimmed by 2 bases and 0 bases, with 12 bases remaining between them. This CDR3 contains 15 residues. CDR3 amino acids: CASSLGPTDSYEQYF. The DNA of the CDR3 is TGTGCCAGCAGCTTAGGGCCGACAGACTCCTACGAGCAGTACTTC.

The genes are TRBV4-2 and TRBJ2-3; 14 bases align to TRBD2. This CDR3 is 19 amino acids long. Germline V gives CDR1 LGHNA, CDR2 YNFKEQ. Trimming cost V 0 bases and J 2 bases; bases outside gene matches: 7. CDR3 amino acids: CASSQDQGLAGANTDTQYF. In nucleotides, the CDR3 is TGTGCCAGCAGCCAAGATCAGGGACTAGCGGGAGCTAACACAGATACGCAGTATTTT.

This clone was seen just once. The chain recombines TRBV2 with TRBJ2-1; D possibly corresponds to TRBD2 (6 bases). Per germline, CDR1 SNHLY and CDR2 FYNNEI. The CDR3 totals 12 residues. The V end was cut by 8 bases, the J end by 1 base, with 6 bases between. The CDR3 nucleotides read TGTGCCAGCGGGAGGTCCTACAATGAGCAGTTCTTC. It specifies CASGRSYNEQFF.

V and J are TRBV4-3 and TRBJ1-5; unclear D gene. CDR3 length: 13 amino acids. The germline gives CDR1 LGHNA, CDR2 YSLEER. The V gene lost 4 bases and the J gene lost 5 bases, with 9 bases spanning the gap. The CDR3 DNA sequence: TGCGCCAGCAGCCCCTCTTCCGATCAGCCCCAGCATTTT. As protein: CASSPSSDQPQHF.

The chain carries TRBV24-1 and TRBJ2-1; 8 bases line up with TRBD1. The CDR3 is made up of 17 amino acids. V lost 0 bases and J lost 2; bases outside the gene matches: 5. The V gene's germline CDR1 is KGHDR and CDR2 SFDVKD. Here the CDR3 reads CATSDLRTGGAYNEQFF. CDR3 in DNA: TGTGCCACCAGTGATTTGCGTACAGGGGGTGCCTACAATGAGCAGTTCTTC.

The V gene is TRBV28, the J gene TRBJ1-3; D perhaps matches TRBD1 (5 bases). CDR3 length equals 16 residues. CDR1 and CDR2 from the germline V gene are MDHEN and SYDVKM. With 0 bases removed from V and 1 base from J, the gap between germline ends came to 10 bases. This CDR3 is CASSLWPGNSGNTIYF. The CDR3 DNA sequence: TGTGCCAGCAGTTTATGGCCAGGGAATTCTGGAAACACCATATATTTT.

The chain uses TRBV7-8 and TRBJ2-4; TRBD1 matches 11 bases. The length of the CDR3 is 15 residues. Per germline, CDR1 SGHVS and CDR2 FQNEAQ. With 1 base clipped from V and 7 bases from J, the junction kept 3 bases outside the gene matches. CDR3 loop: CASSLDGQGANIQYF. In nucleotides, the CDR3 is TGTGCCAGCAGCTTAGATGGACAGGGGGCCAACATTCAGTACTTC. Full variable domain (remainder filled in from reference TRBV7-8 and TRBJ2-4): GAGVSQSPRYKVAKRGQDVALRCDPISGHVSLFWYQQALGQGPEFLTYFQNEAQLDKSGLPSDRFFAERPEGSVSTLKIQRTQQEDSAVYLCASSLDGQGANIQYFGAGTRLSVL.

The V call is TRBV7-9, the J call TRBJ2-5; 8 nucleotides match TRBD2. Unmatched junction bases numbered 11, after V lost 1 base and J lost 4 bases. CDR3 length: 17 residues. Germline V gene data show CDR1 as SEHNR and CDR2 as FQNEAQ (reference sequence). CDR3 bases: TGTGCCAGCAGCTTAGTCAGCGGGAGCGGGGTCCGAGAGACCCAGTACTTC. As protein: CASSLVSGSGVRETQYF.

A word on this clone: At one boundary the junction diverges from the germline segment, which might be a read error. The V gene is TRBV18, the J gene TRBJ1-2; TRBD1 matches at 7 bases. Germline V gives CDR1 KGHSH, CDR2 LQKENI. The CDR3 has 14 residues. The CDR3 region is CASSGQVPNFGYTF. The CDR3 coding sequence is TGTGCCAGCTCTGGACAGGTCCCAAACTTTGGCTACACCTTC.

The CDR3 here is CASSDTGTASYEQYF. CDR3 DNA sequence: TGTGCCAGCTCCGACACCGGGACAGCCTCCTACGAGCAGTACTTC. This chain links TRBV18 with TRBJ2-7; 7 nucleotides agree with TRBD1. With V trimmed by 6 bases and J by 0 bases, 8 bases remained unmatched. In germline, CDR1 is KGHSH, CDR2 LQKENI. The CDR3 runs 15 residues. Combining the CDR3 with reference TRBV18 and TRBJ2-7 gives the whole variable domain NAGVMQNPRHLVRRRGQEARLRCSPMKGHSHVYWYRQLPEEGLKFMVYLQKENIIDESGMPKERFSAEFPKEGPSILRIQQVVRGDSAAYFCASSDTGTASYEQYFGPGTRLTVT.

The genes are TRBV7-9 and TRBJ1-4; no definite D call. V dropped 2 bases and J dropped 0 bases, with 10 bases sitting between them. The CDR3 has 16 residues. Germline CDR1 reads SEHNR; CDR2 reads FQNEAQ (reference sequence). CDR3 protein: CASSLNQVATNEKLFF. CDR3 bases: TGTGCCAGCAGCTTAAACCAGGTTGCAACTAATGAAAAACTGTTTTTT.

This sequence joins TRBV15 and TRBJ2-2, with TRBD2 matching over 8 bases. The ends lost 0 bases at V and 3 bases at J; junction bases unmatched: 6. The CDR3 is 17 residues long. CDR1 and CDR2 (germline): LNHNV, YYDKDF (reference sequence). The CDR3 sequence is CATSREARGVYTGELFF. The CDR3 region has the DNA TGTGCCACCAGCAGAGAGGCGCGGGGGGTTTACACCGGGGAGCTGTTTTTT.

The gene calls are TRBV7-2 and TRBJ2-7; maybe TRBD2 (6 bases). V was shortened by 0 bases and J by 0 bases, with 9 bases between the two germline ends. The CDR3 spans 15 residues. Germline lookup yields CDR1 SGHTA and CDR2 FQGNSA. The CDR3 here is CASSLASSVSYEQYF. DNA for the CDR3: TGTGCCAGCAGCTTAGCGTCTAGCGTCTCCTACGAGCAGTACTTC.

This chain connects TRBV7-9 to TRBJ2-3; 7 bases are a match to TRBD2. Looked up from germline, CDR1 is SEHNR and CDR2 is FQNEAQ (reference sequence). This CDR3 has 15 amino acids. V shed 2 bases and J 0 bases; nucleotides not matched to a gene: 2. CDR3: CASSLSGGSTDTQYF. The CDR3, as DNA: TGTGCCAGCAGCTTATCGGGGGGAAGCACAGATACGCAGTATTTT.

The chain uses TRBV6-2 or TRBV6-3 and TRBJ1-5; tentatively, D is TRBD1 (6 bases). The CDR3 runs 17 residues. Per germline, CDR1 MNHEY and CDR2 SVGEGT. V gave up 4 bases and J gave up 6 bases, with 22 bases separating them. Written as DNA, the CDR3 is TGTGCCAGCAGTTTGCCGTTGGGGGGGCGGGTTACTCAGCCCCAGCATTTT. As protein: CASSLPLGGRVTQPQHF.

This sequence joins TRBV18 and TRBJ1-6; 7 bases are shared with TRBD1. The germline gives CDR1 KGHSH, CDR2 LQKENI. V lost 0 bases to trimming and J lost 6 bases; unmatched junction nucleotides: 8. This CDR3 has 17 amino acids. Here the CDR3 reads CASSPPNSGQSNSPLHF. CDR3 DNA sequence: TGTGCCAGCTCACCACCTAATTCGGGACAGAGTAATTCACCCCTCCACTTT.

J is TRBJ2-7 and V is TRBV19; D is perhaps TRBD1 (6 bases). Deletions cut 4 bases from V and 4 bases from J, with 11 bases between. The germline CDR1 and CDR2 sequences are LNHDA and SQIVND (reference sequence). The CDR3 sequence is 13 residues long. CDR3: CASSTRQVYEQYF. The CDR3 nucleotides read TGTGCCAGTAGTACCAGACAGGTATACGAGCAGTACTTC.

This sequence joins TRBV7-9 and TRBJ1-2; D is ambiguous. The CDR3 has 13 residues. Germline V CDR1 and CDR2: SEHNR, FQNEAQ (reference sequence). The germline V and J ends were trimmed by 5 bases and 2 bases, with 9 bases remaining between them. The CDR3 DNA reads as TGTGCCAGCAGCCAGACTGAAAACTATGGCTACACCTTC. This gives the protein CASSQTENYGYTF.

The gene calls are TRBV7-9 and TRBJ1-4, with D possibly TRBD1 on 6 matching bases. Germline-derived CDR1 and CDR2 are SEHNR and FQNEAQ (reference sequence). V lost 5 bases and J 5 bases, leaving 12 bases between the germline ends. CDR3 length: 14 amino acids. Here the CDR3 reads CASSVGQLNEKLFF. CDR3 bases: TGTGCCAGCAGCGTCGGACAGCTGAATGAAAAACTGTTTTTT.

This sequence joins TRBV19 and TRBJ2-4; 7 bases match TRBD2. CDR1 is LNHDA and CDR2 is SQIVND in the germline V gene (reference sequence). This CDR3 is built from 15 residues. The V segment lost 0 bases and the J segment 2 bases; nucleotides outside the gene matches: 1. Here the CDR3 DNA reads TGTGCCAGTAGTATAGAAGGGACTACCAAAAACATTCAGTACTTC. It codes for CASSIEGTTKNIQYF.

The J gene is TRBJ2-7, the V gene TRBV7-6, with D tentatively TRBD2 (6 bases). The CDR3 extends over 14 amino acids. The V gene lost 2 bases and the J gene lost 4 bases, with 12 bases spanning the gap. The germline CDR1 and CDR2 sequences are SGHVS and FNYEAQ. The DNA for the CDR3 is TGTGCCAGCAGCTTAAGTTCGGGAGCGTACGAGCAGTACTTC. Residues: CASSLSSGAYEQYF.

This clone has more than one count but fewer than ten. V gene TRBV18 combines with J gene TRBJ2-2; 15 bases fit TRBD2. The CDR3 extends over 20 amino acids. With V trimmed by 0 bases and J by 5 bases, 10 bases remained unmatched. Germline V CDR1 and CDR2: KGHSH, LQKENI. The CDR3 sequence: CASSPPGLAGGPFGTGELFF. The CDR3 DNA reads TGTGCCAGCTCACCACCAGGACTAGCGGGAGGGCCTTTTGGAACCGGGGAGCTGTTTTTT.

The J gene is TRBJ2-1, the V gene TRBV19; the match to TRBD2 covers 9 bases. The V and J ends lost 3 bases and 14 bases, in that order; junction bases with no gene match: 14. CDR1 and CDR2 (germline): LNHDA, SQIVND (reference sequence). The CDR3 sequence is 15 residues long. The CDR3 sequence is CASSMLTGTSRPEFF. CDR3 DNA sequence: TGTGCCAGTAGTATGCTAACCGGGACTAGCAGGCCTGAGTTCTTC.

Only one count was recorded for this clone. V and J are TRBV7-2 and TRBJ1-1, with D hard to call. This CDR3 spans 14 amino acids. The ends were cut back, 3 bases at V and 0 bases at J, with 8 bases in the middle. CDR1 SGHTA and CDR2 FQGNSA come from the germline V gene. CDR3 residues: CASSFIQLNTEAFF. For the CDR3, the DNA is TGTGCCAGCAGCTTTATACAGCTGAACACTGAAGCTTTCTTT.

V gene TRBV19 combines with J gene TRBJ1-3; D not resolved. Germline CDR1 and CDR2: LNHDA and SQIVND (reference sequence). Trimming left V 1 base short and J 0 bases short, with 10 bases between. This CDR3 is 16 amino acids long. Written as DNA, the CDR3 is TGTGCCAGTAGTATAGGGCACACCACCTCTGGAAACACCATATATTTT. Translated, it gives CASSIGHTTSGNTIYF.

The V gene is TRBV18, the J gene TRBJ1-1; TRBD1 is a possible D gene (6 bases). This CDR3 region has 16 residues. The V end was cut by 3 bases, the J end by 3 bases, with 17 bases between. CDR1 and CDR2 from the germline V gene are KGHSH and LQKENI. The CDR3 sequence is CASSPLTGIADTEAFF. The CDR3 coding sequence is TGTGCCAGCTCACCCCTCACAGGGATAGCAGACACTGAAGCTTTCTTT.

V usage is TRBV6-5 and J usage is TRBJ1-4, with D possibly TRBD1 on 6 matching bases. CDR1 MNHEY and CDR2 SVGAGI come from the germline V gene. The V end was cut by 7 bases, the J end by 4 bases, with 16 bases between. CDR3 length equals 15 residues. The CDR3 here is CASTRGNGLNEKLFF. CDR3 in DNA: TGTGCCAGCACTAGGGGGAACGGGCTTAATGAAAAACTGTTTTTT.